The rows below give T cell receptor beta chains drawn from one sample of a study of T cell repertoires in cytomegalovirus infection. TCRdb independently ran MiXCR on the reads; one entry per CDR3 protein. In the table there are hundreds of thousands of distinct CDR3 sequences, roughly a sixth of which are singletons. The sequenced sample was PBMCs. The origin of the receptors is a human donor in good health (CMV status not recorded). Some clones in this sample may be carry-over from other donors' samples. Each CDR3 is given with its conserved first and last residue. Each record gives: D gene, J gene, V gene, clone size, CDR3 protein, CDR3 DNA. D genes are given only for firm matches. Clone size is shown for a subset of rows, as once, few, many or a class of expanded clone.

d_call: TRBD2
j_call: TRBJ2-3
v_call: TRBV10-3
clone_size: NA
cdr3_aa: CAIRSGLANTDTQYF
cdr3_nt: TGTGCCATCAGATCGGGACTAGCGAACACAGATACGCAGTATTTT

d_call: NA
j_call: TRBJ1-1
v_call: TRBV20-1
clone_size: NA
cdr3_aa: CSARQALNTEAFF
cdr3_nt: TGCAGTGCGAGACAGGCCCTGAACACTGAAGCTTTCTTT

d_call: TRBD2
j_call: TRBJ2-1
v_call: TRBV20-1
clone_size: few
cdr3_aa: CSAQGTSGSYNEQFF
cdr3_nt: TGCAGTGCTCAAGGGACTAGCGGCTCCTACAATGAGCAGTTCTTC

d_call: NA
j_call: TRBJ1-2
v_call: TRBV28
clone_size: NA
cdr3_aa: CASSLQGMDGYTF
cdr3_nt: TGTGCCAGCAGCTTGCAGGGAATGGATGGCTACACCTTC

d_call: TRBD1
j_call: TRBJ2-5
v_call: TRBV7-6
clone_size: many
cdr3_aa: CASSFGQGAPWETQYF
cdr3_nt: TGTGCCAGCAGCTTTGGACAGGGGGCGCCTTGGGAGACCCAGTACTTC

d_call: NA
j_call: TRBJ1-2
v_call: TRBV28
clone_size: NA
cdr3_aa: CASTMGQRSYGYTF
cdr3_nt: TGTGCCAGCACCATGGGGCAGAGAAGCTATGGCTACACCTTC

d_call: TRBD1
j_call: TRBJ2-1
v_call: TRBV18
clone_size: few
cdr3_aa: CASSRAGTEYNEQFF
cdr3_nt: TGTGCCAGCTCACGTGCCGGGACAGAGTACAATGAGCAGTTCTTC

d_call: NA
j_call: TRBJ2-1
v_call: TRBV19
clone_size: few
cdr3_aa: CASSPQTSSYNEQFF
cdr3_nt: TGTGCCAGTAGTCCCCAGACTAGCTCCTACAATGAGCAGTTCTTC

d_call: NA
j_call: TRBJ2-7
v_call: TRBV7-9
clone_size: few
cdr3_aa: CASSFSGRAYEQYF
cdr3_nt: TGTGCCAGCAGCTTTTCGGGACGGGCCTACGAGCAGTACTTC

d_call: TRBD1
j_call: TRBJ2-3
v_call: TRBV11-3
clone_size: many
cdr3_aa: CASSLGTGVTNTQYF
cdr3_nt: TGTGCCAGCAGCTTAGGTACAGGGGTGACGAATACGCAGTATTTT

d_call: NA
j_call: TRBJ2-1
v_call: TRBV5-1
clone_size: few
cdr3_aa: CASSLAAFSYNEQFF
cdr3_nt: TGCGCCAGCAGCTTGGCGGCTTTCTCCTACAATGAGCAGTTCTTC

d_call: NA
j_call: TRBJ1-1
v_call: TRBV9
clone_size: few
cdr3_aa: CASSVGRGLNTEAFF
cdr3_nt: TGTGCCAGCAGCGTAGGTCGAGGGCTGAACACTGAAGCTTTCTTT

d_call: TRBD1
j_call: TRBJ1-4
v_call: TRBV2
clone_size: NA
cdr3_aa: CASNTGGRGREKLFF
cdr3_nt: TGTGCCAGCAATACAGGGGGCAGGGGGCGCGAAAAACTGTTTTTT

d_call: NA
j_call: TRBJ2-7
v_call: TRBV9
clone_size: few
cdr3_aa: CASSAGYEQYF
cdr3_nt: TGTGCCAGCAGCGCAGGGTACGAGCAGTACTTC

d_call: NA
j_call: TRBJ1-5
v_call: TRBV5-6
clone_size: many
cdr3_aa: CASSFRNSNQPQHF
cdr3_nt: TGTGCCAGCAGCTTTAGGAATAGTAATCAGCCCCAGCATTTT

d_call: NA
j_call: TRBJ2-5
v_call: TRBV7-7
clone_size: NA
cdr3_aa: CASSPPLSETQYF
cdr3_nt: TGTGCTAGCAGCCCACCACTATCGGAGACCCAGTACTTC

d_call: NA
j_call: TRBJ2-4
v_call: TRBV4-3
clone_size: few
cdr3_aa: CASSQDLSLAKNIQYF
cdr3_nt: TGCGCCAGCAGCCAAGATCTCAGTCTAGCCAAAAACATTCAGTACTTC

d_call: NA
j_call: TRBJ2-7
v_call: TRBV4-1
clone_size: NA
cdr3_aa: CASSQDGSRLGEQYF
cdr3_nt: TGCGCCAGCAGCCAAGACGGGAGTCGCCTCGGGGAGCAGTACTTC

d_call: NA
j_call: TRBJ1-1
v_call: TRBV7-2
clone_size: many
cdr3_aa: CASSLIGGTNTEAFF
cdr3_nt: TGTGCCAGCAGCTTGATCGGGGGCACAAACACTGAAGCTTTCTTT

d_call: NA
j_call: TRBJ1-5
v_call: TRBV7-8
clone_size: many
cdr3_aa: CASSLEPVQGPQHF
cdr3_nt: TGTGCCAGCAGCTTAGAGCCCGTCCAAGGGCCCCAGCATTTT

d_call: NA
j_call: TRBJ1-3
v_call: TRBV27
clone_size: NA
cdr3_aa: CASSFGAGNTIYF
cdr3_nt: TGTGCCAGCAGTTTTGGGGCTGGAAACACCATATATTTT

d_call: NA
j_call: TRBJ1-1
v_call: TRBV18
clone_size: once
cdr3_aa: CASSPPGNTEAFF
cdr3_nt: TGTGCCAGCTCACCCCCCGGGAACACTGAAGCTTTCTTT